This T cell receptor (beta chain) comes out of a study of spatial heterogeneity in lung cancer. Looking at the study overall: The count of detected beta-chain sequences consistently exceeded that of alpha-chain sequences.

The CDR3 length is 13 residues. Trimming cost V 5 bases and J 7 bases; bases outside gene matches: 6. CDR1 and CDR2 (germline): MNHEY, SMNVEV (reference sequence). This clonotype is labeled as large. Found in a library prepared for alpha chains, this beta chain is an off-target read, and its abundance has little meaning. MiXCR, run by TCRdb on the 5' RACE reads, gives a single entry per CDR3 protein. The sample carries around 610 distinct CDR3 sequences, under 30% recorded once. Noted time point: sample taken at primary tumor resection. No cell sorting; template was whole RNA from tumor, lung tissue or PBMC.

This chain links TRBV27 with TRBJ2-5; 8 bases are shared with TRBD1. The receptor was derived from a male donor with early-stage non-small cell lung cancer. The material was PBMCs, obtained at surgery. CDR3 sequence (DNA): TGTGCCAGCAGTAAGACAGGGGTCGGGACCCAGTACTTC. This encodes CASSKTGVGTQYF.